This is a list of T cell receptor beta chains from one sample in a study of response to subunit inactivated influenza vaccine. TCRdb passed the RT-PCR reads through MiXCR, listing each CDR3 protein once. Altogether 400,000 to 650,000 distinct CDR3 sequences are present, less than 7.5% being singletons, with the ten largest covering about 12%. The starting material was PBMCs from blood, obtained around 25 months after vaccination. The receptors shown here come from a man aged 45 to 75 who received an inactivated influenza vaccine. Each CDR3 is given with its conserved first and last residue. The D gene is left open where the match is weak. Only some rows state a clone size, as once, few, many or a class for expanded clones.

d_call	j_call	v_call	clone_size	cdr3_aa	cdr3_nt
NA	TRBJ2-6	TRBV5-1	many	CASSLGQSLSGANVLTF	TGCGCCAGCAGCTTAGGACAGTCTCTCTCTGGGGCCAACGTCCTGACTTTC
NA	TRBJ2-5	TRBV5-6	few	CASSFGDQETQYF	TGTGCCAGCAGCTTCGGGGACCAAGAGACCCAGTACTTC
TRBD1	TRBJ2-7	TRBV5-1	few	CASSLAGGTAYEQYF	TGCGCCAGCAGCTTGGCCGGTGGGACAGCCTACGAGCAGTACTTC
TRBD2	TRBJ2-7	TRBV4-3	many	CASSPGLAGVSYEQYF	TGTGCCAGCAGCCCTGGACTAGCGGGAGTGTCCTACGAGCAGTACTTC
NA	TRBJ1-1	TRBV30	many	CAWSFRVTTEAFF	TGTGCCTGGAGTTTCAGGGTAACGACTGAAGCTTTCTTT
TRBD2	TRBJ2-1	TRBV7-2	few	CASSLMLAGGPGNEQFF	TGTGCCAGCAGCTTAATGCTAGCGGGGGGGCCGGGTAATGAGCAGTTCTTC
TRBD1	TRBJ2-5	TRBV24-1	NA	CATSPSTGQGRQTQYF	TGTGCCACCAGCCCGTCTACGGGACAGGGCAGACAGACCCAGTACTTC
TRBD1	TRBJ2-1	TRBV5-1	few	CASSPRQGFNEQFF	TGCGCCAGCAGCCCTAGACAGGGTTTCAATGAGCAGTTCTTC
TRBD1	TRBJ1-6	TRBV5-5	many	CASSGDRKNSPLHF	TGTGCCAGCAGCGGGGACAGGAAAAATTCACCCCTCCACTTT
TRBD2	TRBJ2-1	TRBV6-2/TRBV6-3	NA	CATEREGRGNEQFF	TGTGCCACCGAACGGGAGGGCCGCGGAAATGAGCAGTTCTTC
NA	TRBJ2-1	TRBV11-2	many	CASSLSFSYNEQFF	TGTGCCAGCAGCTTAAGTTTTAGTTACAATGAGCAGTTCTTC
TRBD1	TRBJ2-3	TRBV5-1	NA	CASSQGTVGDTQYF	TGCGCCAGCAGCCAAGGGACAGTAGGAGATACGCAGTATTTT
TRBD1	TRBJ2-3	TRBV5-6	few	CASSLEGTDTDTQYF	TGTGCCAGCAGCTTGGAGGGGACAGACACAGATACGCAGTATTTT
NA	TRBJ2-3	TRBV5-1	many	CASSSLGGADTQYF	TGCGCCAGCAGCTCGCTGGGGGGAGCAGATACGCAGTATTTT
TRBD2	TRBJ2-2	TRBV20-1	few	CSATPGLVNTGELFF	TGCAGTGCCACTCCGGGACTAGTGAACACCGGGGAGCTGTTTTTT
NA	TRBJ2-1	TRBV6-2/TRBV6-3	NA	CASSYPRRGLNEQFF	TGTGCCAGCAGTTACCCCCGGCGGGGACTCAATGAGCAGTTCTTC
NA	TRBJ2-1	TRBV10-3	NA	CAIRAGPYNEQFF	TGTGCCATCAGGGCGGGTCCTTACAATGAGCAGTTCTTC
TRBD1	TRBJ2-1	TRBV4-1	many	CASSPPGQGNEQFF	TGCGCCAGCAGCCCGCCGGGACAGGGGAATGAGCAGTTCTTC
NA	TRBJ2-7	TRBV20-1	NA	CSAEAPPGANPYEQYF	TGCAGTGCTGAGGCCCCCCCGGGGGCCAATCCCTACGAGCAGTACTTC
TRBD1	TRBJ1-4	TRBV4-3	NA	CASSHNRGGSEKLFF	TGCGCCAGCAGCCATAACAGGGGCGGTAGTGAAAAACTGTTTTTT
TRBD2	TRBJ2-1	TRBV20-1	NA	CSARSLAGGSGYNEQFF	TGCAGTGCTAGGAGTCTGGCGGGAGGGTCGGGGTACAATGAGCAGTTCTTC
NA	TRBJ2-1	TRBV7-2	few	CASSLGAGSINEQFF	TGTGCCAGCAGCTTAGGTGCGGGGTCAATCAATGAGCAGTTCTTC
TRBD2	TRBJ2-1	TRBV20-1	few	CSATNLAGGGYNEQFF	TGCAGTGCTACCAATCTAGCGGGGGGGGGATACAATGAGCAGTTCTTC
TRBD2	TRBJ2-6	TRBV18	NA	CASSPPGLAGSGANVLTF	TGTGCCAGCTCACCACCCGGACTAGCGGGCTCTGGGGCCAACGTCCTGACTTTC
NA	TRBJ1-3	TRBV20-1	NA	CSADSRNTIYF	TGCAGTGCGGATTCAAGAAACACCATATATTTT
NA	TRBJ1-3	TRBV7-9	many	CASSLGLGVTGNTIYF	TGTGCCAGCAGCTTAGGACTCGGAGTTACTGGAAACACCATATATTTT
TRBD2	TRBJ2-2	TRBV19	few	CASSIRDYTGELFF	TGTGCCAGTAGTATCCGGGACTACACCGGCGAGCTGTTTTTT
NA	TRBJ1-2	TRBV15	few	CATSRETGLYGYTF	TGTGCCACCAGCAGAGAAACAGGGCTCTATGGCTACACCTTC
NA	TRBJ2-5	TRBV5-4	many	CASSSQGGGETQYF	TGTGCCAGCAGCTCACAGGGCGGCGGAGAGACCCAGTACTTC
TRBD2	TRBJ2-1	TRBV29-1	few	CSVDKGLALYNEQFF	TGCAGCGTTGATAAGGGACTAGCGCTCTACAATGAGCAGTTCTTC
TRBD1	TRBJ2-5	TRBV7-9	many	CASNPDRGLTGETQYF	TGTGCCAGCAACCCGGACAGGGGGCTTACGGGAGAGACCCAGTACTTC
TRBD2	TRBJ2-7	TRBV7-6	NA	CASSLNSGGAYEQYF	TGTGCCAGCAGCTTAAATAGCGGGGGGGCCTACGAGCAGTACTTC
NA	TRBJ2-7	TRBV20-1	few	CSAPSGEGSYEQYF	TGCAGTGCTCCGTCGGGGGAAGGCTCCTACGAGCAGTACTTC
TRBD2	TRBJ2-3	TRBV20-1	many	CSAENLAGGLNTQYF	TGCAGTGCCGAGAACCTAGCGGGAGGGCTAAATACGCAGTATTTT
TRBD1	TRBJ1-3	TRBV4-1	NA	CASSQGRGPERNTIYF	TGCGCCAGCAGCCAAGGGAGGGGGCCCGAAAGAAACACCATATATTTT
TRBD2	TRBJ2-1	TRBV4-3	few	CASSQEVGGGRTNYNEQFF	TGCGCCAGCAGCCAAGAGGTTGGCGGGGGGAGAACCAACTACAATGAGCAGTTCTTC
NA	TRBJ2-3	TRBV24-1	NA	CATSDTTVTIGDTQYF	TGTGCCACCAGTGATACGACAGTCACGATCGGAGATACGCAGTATTTT
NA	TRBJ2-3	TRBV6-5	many	CASSYRDTQYF	TGTGCCAGCAGTTACCGGGATACGCAGTATTTT
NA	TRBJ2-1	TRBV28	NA	CASRYRNEQFF	TGTGCCAGCAGGTATCGCAATGAGCAGTTCTTC
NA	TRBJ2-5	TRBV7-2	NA	CASSPRTELQETQYF	TGTGCCAGCAGCCCCCGGACGGAACTCCAAGAGACCCAGTACTTC
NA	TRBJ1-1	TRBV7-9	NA	CASSLVQRGGRGTEAFF	TGTGCCAGCAGCTTAGTCCAAAGGGGAGGTAGGGGCACTGAAGCTTTCTTT
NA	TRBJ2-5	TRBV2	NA	CASSDLQAETQYF	TGTGCCAGCAGTGACCTCCAGGCGGAGACCCAGTACTTC
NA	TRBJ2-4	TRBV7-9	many	CASSLIGGAKNIQYF	TGTGCCAGCAGCCTTATCGGGGGAGCCAAAAACATTCAGTACTTC